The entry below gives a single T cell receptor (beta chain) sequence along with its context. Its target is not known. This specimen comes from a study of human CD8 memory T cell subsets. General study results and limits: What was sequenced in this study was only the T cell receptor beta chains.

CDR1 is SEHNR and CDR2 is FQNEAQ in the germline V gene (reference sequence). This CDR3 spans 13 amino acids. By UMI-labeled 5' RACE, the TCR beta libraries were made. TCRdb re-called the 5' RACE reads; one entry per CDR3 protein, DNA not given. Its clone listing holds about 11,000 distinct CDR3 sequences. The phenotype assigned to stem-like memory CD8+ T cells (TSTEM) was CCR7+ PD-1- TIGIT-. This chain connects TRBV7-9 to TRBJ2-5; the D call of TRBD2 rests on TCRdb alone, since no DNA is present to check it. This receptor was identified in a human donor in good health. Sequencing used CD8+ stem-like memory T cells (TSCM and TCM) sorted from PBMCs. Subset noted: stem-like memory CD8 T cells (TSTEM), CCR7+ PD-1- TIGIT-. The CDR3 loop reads CASSPRLGETQYF.